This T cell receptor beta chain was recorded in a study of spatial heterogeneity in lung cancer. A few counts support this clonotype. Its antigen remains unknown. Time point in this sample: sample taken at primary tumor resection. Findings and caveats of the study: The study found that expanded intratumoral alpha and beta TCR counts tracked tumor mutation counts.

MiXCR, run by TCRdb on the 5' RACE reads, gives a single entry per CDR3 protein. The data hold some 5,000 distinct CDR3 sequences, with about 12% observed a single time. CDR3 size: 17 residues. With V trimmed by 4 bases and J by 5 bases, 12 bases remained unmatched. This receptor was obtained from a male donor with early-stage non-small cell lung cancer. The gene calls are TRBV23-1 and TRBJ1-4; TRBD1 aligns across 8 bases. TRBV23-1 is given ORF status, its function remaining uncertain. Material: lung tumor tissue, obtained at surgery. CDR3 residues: CASSRRRQGPRNEKLFF. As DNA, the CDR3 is TGCGCCAGCAGTCGGCGGAGACAGGGGCCCCGCAATGAAAAACTGTTTTTT.